This T cell receptor beta chain was captured by sequencing in a study of breast tumors, draining lymph nodes, adjacent tissues. Points from the study as a whole: Tumor TCR diversity was below lymph nodes but above nontumor tissue. The lymph node origin of tumor T cells was framed as consistent with a hypothesis, not demonstrated. Most tumor T cells seemingly derive from lymph node, then expand in tumor. Compared with basal-like, luminal-like tumors shared significantly more repertoire with nontumor tissue.

TCRdb reanalysed the multiplex PCR reads using MiXCR and keeps one entry per CDR3 protein. The repertoire holds around 50,000 distinct CDR3 sequences, with 20% to 25% as singletons. This clonotype came up many times. Its antigen is unknown. The sequenced sample consisted of breast tumor tissue. The receptor was isolated from a female donor with breast cancer. Some clones in this sample may be carry-over from other donors' samples.

Here the CDR3 reads CASSSNTFNRGSSYNEQFF. CDR3 sequence (DNA): TGTGCCAGTAGTAGTAATACATTTAACAGGGGTAGCTCCTACAATGAGCAGTTCTTC. J is TRBJ2-1 and V is TRBV19, with 7 bases lining up with TRBD1. The CDR3 totals 19 residues. Germline V gene lookup returns CDR1 LNHDA and CDR2 SQIVND (reference sequence). Unmatched junction bases numbered 15, after V lost 4 bases and J lost 0 bases.